Below, one T cell receptor beta chain is given with its context. As processed by the authors: The authors estimated nucleated cell counts from reference gene primer amplification. Data came from immunoSEQ multiplex PCR; TCRdb stores just in-frame clones and leaves some out. Clonal size and the V and J genes are those of that table, whereas D and trimming came from the DNA. This repertoire shows 100,000 to 110,000 clones, under 90% found once; its top ten account for roughly 13%. CDR1 and CDR2 (germline): KGHDR, SFDVKD. The V gene end was trimmed by 4 bases and the J gene end by 6 bases; junction bases not matched to a gene: 6. CDR3 size: 16 residues. This sample stems from a study of blood T cell repertoires in COVID-19.

The TCR was taken from a human donor in a cohort sampled during active COVID-19. The rearrangement links TRBV24-1 to TRBJ2-1; TRBD2 matches 12 bases. The source material was peripheral blood. The CDR3 sequence: CATSEAGTSGFNEQFF. DNA of the CDR3: TGTGCCACCAGTGAAGCCGGGACTAGCGGGTTCAATGAGCAGTTCTTC.